This T cell receptor (beta chain) was captured by sequencing in a study of T-cell memory formation after mild COVID-19 (dated by TCRdb to 2020 to 2022). Regarding the complete study: TCR sequence clusters from the two donors were largely donor specific. In two donors, T-cell clones that expanded and contracted after mild COVID-19 were followed by sequencing TCRalpha and TCRbeta repertoires longitudinally. Two young, previously healthy adult volunteers made up the cohort, one male and one female.

Sequencing was carried out with an Illumina NovaSeq 6000. Using 5'RACE with constant-segment primers, TCRalpha and TCRbeta cDNA libraries were constructed, with sample barcodes and unique molecular identifiers added in the process. RNA was extracted from every sample with Trizol reagent. The libraries were amplified in two PCR steps, and the second step added a second sample barcode and Illumina TruSeq adapters. The libraries were sequenced on an Illumina NovaSeq using 2 x 150 bp paired-end reads. The authors processed their data as follows. Demultiplexing of reads and collapsing into UMI-guided consensus sequences were performed with migec v1.2.7. With mixcr v2.1.11, UMI consensuses were aligned to TRA and TRB V and J templates and assembled into clonotypes. A clonotype was counted as expanded or contracted only when both edgeR and NoisET called the clonotype significant, with the noise models trained on biological replicates. For edgeR calls, the thresholds were a false discovery rate-adjusted p below 0.01 and a log2 fold-change of 1. As an exploratory analysis of dynamics, max-normalized trajectories of the 1000 most abundant clonotypes were examined by PCA with hierarchical clustering. Each responding clone was given a CD4 or CD8 phenotype based on the CD4+ and CD8+ repertoires, which had been sequenced separately. TCRdb's own reprocessing of the public reads used fastp at Q25 and MiXCR and kept productive beta chains. Entries are consolidated by CDR3 protein sequence, retaining the most common genes and DNA. None of the V and J calls come from the authors' own analysis; TCRdb made them. The sample data list around 530,000 distinct CDR3 sequences, and roughly a fifth of these were observed just once. The ten largest clonotypes hold approximately 8.4% of the sample.

Beyond this particular receptor, the publication reports: From day 15 to 85, contracting clones showed balanced CD4/CD8 phenotypes, whereas a second wave of clones that expanded from day 15 to 37 leaned towards CD4+. Contracting CD4+ clones appeared mostly in the CM and EM memory subsets, whereas CD8+ clones were enriched in EMRA. Only a couple of mild cases were covered by the study, and larger cohorts that include severe cases with pre-infection samples were considered necessary. Some responding clones were detected in pre-infection memory, suggesting pre-existing cross-reactive memory T cells joined the SARS-CoV-2 response. SARS-CoV-2 specificity was not confirmed for the second-wave clones peaking on day 37.

As regards this clonotype: Its antigen specificity is not known. The record has no base qualities; no much larger clone is one base away.

Ficoll-Paque density gradient centrifugation was the method used to isolate PBMCs. V and J are truncated by 5 bases and 6 bases respectively, leaving an intervening sequence of 17 bases. There are 14 amino acids in the CDR3, from cysteine to phenylalanine inclusive. Only the CDR3 DNA is retained, 42 bases long and in frame from the first base. Looking up the germline V gene yields CDR1 SGHTA and CDR2 FQGTGA. Sequencing used PBMCs or a T cell subset sorted from them (not recorded which). This chain is built from TRBV7-3 and TRBJ2-7, and possibly TRBD1, on 6 matching bases. This TCR derives from an adult woman who had mild COVID-19 (a few samples of this study predate the infection). The sample titles of this study are shuffled in the database, so cell type and time point are left out; the donor was told from shared clones. The encoded CDR3 is CASSRSGGGSEQYF. The sequenced DNA: TGTGCCAGCAGCCGAAGTGGGGGCGGAAGCGAGCAGTACTTC.